Shown below are 11 T cell receptor beta chains from a single sample sequenced in a study of OX40 agonist ivuxolimab in advanced cancers. The data were produced by immunoSEQ multiplex PCR, yet TCRdb's version contains in-frame clones alone and is incomplete. Of over 55,000 clones listed, over 75% are singletons. The source material was CD4+ or CD8+ T cells sorted from blood, sampled in a trial of the OX40 agonist ivuxolimab. Receptors were obtained from an adult with an advanced solid tumor such as melanoma, head and neck, liver or kidney cancer.

V gene TRBV6-5 combines with J gene TRBJ1-3; D remains ambiguous. The germline V gene has CDR1 MNHEY and CDR2 SVGAGI. The CDR3 has 14 amino acids. V shed 5 bases and J shed 1 base, with 9 bases lying between them. CDR3 amino acids: CASSSGSSGNTIYF. DNA for the CDR3: TGTGCCAGCAGTAGCGGGTCTTCTGGAAACACCATATATTTT.

This rearrangement joins TRBV7-8 to TRBJ2-1; 9 bases are shared with TRBD1. The CDR3 sequence is 17 residues long. Germline-derived CDR1 and CDR2 are SGHVS and FQNEAQ. V lost 1 base and J lost 10; bases outside the gene matches: 14. DNA for the CDR3: TGTGCCAGCAGCTTAGGGGACAGGGCCCTATTGGATAGGGAGCAGTTCTTC. This sequence encodes CASSLGDRALLDREQFF.

V usage is TRBV19 and J usage is TRBJ2-7; 8 bases fit TRBD1. The CDR3 runs to 14 residues. Per germline, CDR1 LNHDA and CDR2 SQIVND (reference sequence). V shed 6 bases, J shed 3 bases, and the junction held 7 bases outside the gene matches. This chain's CDR3 is CASSRGQGIYEQYF. The CDR3, as DNA: TGTGCCAGTAGCCGCGGACAGGGAATCTACGAGCAGTACTTC.

The chain carries TRBV4-2 and TRBJ2-2, with D possibly TRBD1 on 5 matching bases. Germline V gene sequence: CDR1 LGHNA, CDR2 YNFKEQ. The CDR3 spans 17 residues. Trimming took 0 bases from V and 2 from J, leaving 13 bases between them. CDR3: CASSQDRAGYNTGELFF. The DNA of the CDR3 is TGTGCCAGCAGCCAAGATAGGGCAGGGTATAACACCGGGGAGCTGTTTTTT.

The V and J genes are TRBV2 and TRBJ1-5; D possibly corresponds to TRBD1 (5 bases). Germline V gene lookup returns CDR1 SNHLY and CDR2 FYNNEI. The CDR3 extends over 13 amino acids. Trimming stripped 6 bases from V and 2 bases from J, with 8 bases between. CDR3 amino acids: CASREQGNQPQHF. DNA for the CDR3: TGTGCCAGCAGGGAACAGGGCAATCAGCCCCAGCATTTT.

The chain is built from TRBV9 and TRBJ2-7, with 9 bases matching TRBD1. Germline assignment: CDR1 SGDLS and CDR2 YYNGEE. The CDR3 covers 15 residues. With V trimmed by 4 bases and J by 6 bases, 11 bases remained unmatched. The CDR3 spells CASSIAGTGSTEQYF. CDR3 sequence (DNA): TGTGCCAGCAGCATTGCCGGGACAGGGTCGACCGAGCAGTACTTC.

The CDR3 sequence: CASSMTADEQYF. CDR3 nucleotide sequence: TGTGCCAGCAGTATGACGGCCGACGAGCAGTACTTC. V and J are TRBV28 and TRBJ2-7; D not certain. Trimming stripped 5 bases from V and 5 bases from J, with 10 bases between. CDR1 and CDR2 from the germline V gene are MDHEN and SYDVKM. The CDR3 loop spans 12 amino acids.

The V gene is TRBV9, the J gene TRBJ2-2; D may be TRBD1 (5 bases). V lost 3 bases and J 4 bases, leaving 13 bases between the germline ends. The CDR3 length is 15 residues. CDR1 is SGDLS and CDR2 is YYNGEE in the germline V gene. The CDR3 loop is CASSARQTGTGELFF. For the CDR3, the DNA is TGTGCCAGCAGCGCAAGACAAACAGGCACCGGGGAGCTGTTTTTT.

The chain couples TRBV30 to TRBJ2-3; 9 nucleotides align to TRBD2. Per germline, CDR1 GTSNPN and CDR2 SVGIG (reference sequence). This CDR3 has 15 residues. With 0 bases clipped from V and 3 bases from J, the junction kept 4 bases outside the gene matches. CDR3 region: CAWSVTGLATDTQYF. The DNA for the CDR3 is TGTGCCTGGAGTGTAACGGGACTAGCAACAGATACGCAGTATTTT.

The V call is TRBV2, the J call TRBJ1-1; 8 bases align to TRBD1. CDR3 length: 12 residues. The ends lost 11 bases at V and 4 bases at J; junction bases unmatched: 6. Per germline, CDR1 SNHLY and CDR2 FYNNEI. The CDR3 coding sequence is TGTGCCTATTTCACAGGGGGCACTGAAGCTTTCTTT. This codes for CAYFTGGTEAFF.

This clone was picked up a small number of times. The chain couples TRBV10-1 to TRBJ2-3; TRBD2 matches 7 bases. This CDR3 has 14 residues. Per germline, CDR1 WNHNN and CDR2 SYGVQD (reference sequence). After removal of 3 bases from V and 0 bases from J, the junction contained 0 bases not matched to a gene. The CDR3 sequence: CASSEAGSTDTQYF. CDR3 DNA: TGCGCCAGCAGTGAAGCGGGGAGCACAGATACGCAGTATTTT.